These T cell receptor beta chains were read from a single sample in a study of T cells in Graves' hyperthyroidism and ophthalmopathy. TCRdb reprocessed the multiplex PCR reads via MiXCR and lists one record per CDR3 protein. The data hold around 500,000 distinct CDR3 sequences, with approximately 15% observed a single time. The material sequenced was blood. The receptor set was obtained from a woman aged 18-35 years with Graves' hyperthyroidism. Each CDR3 is given without its conserved first and last residue.

j_gene | v_gene | CDR3aa
TRBJ1-5 | TRBV5-6 | ASSSVNGQPQH
TRBJ2-5 | TRBV13 | ASSLRPRQETQY
TRBJ2-1 | TRBV12-3/TRBV12-4 | ASSLLAGGGDNEQF
TRBJ2-7 | TRBV28 | ASSSTTKNSYEQY
TRBJ2-1 | TRBV10-3 | AISESSRGTSGNFYNEQF
TRBJ1-1 | TRBV30 | AWSLMTTEAF
TRBJ1-1 | TRBV11-2 | ASSRQATNTEAF
TRBJ2-1 | TRBV7-8 | ASGGGGVFYNEQF
TRBJ2-1 | TRBV11-2 | ASSLDSVAGGLYNEQF
TRBJ2-3 | TRBV11-3 | ASRGGSTDTQY
TRBJ2-2 | TRBV9 | ASSVRDTGELF
TRBJ1-2 | TRBV27 | ASSPTGGSYGYT
TRBJ2-5 | TRBV2 | ASSVGRAQETQY
TRBJ1-5 | TRBV25-1 | ASSEIGRTDQPQH
TRBJ2-3 | TRBV12-5 | ASAGVTDTQY
TRBJ2-7 | TRBV28 | ASSSVRQRELNEQY
TRBJ2-7 | TRBV5-1 | ASSLFSGSYEQY
TRBJ2-5 | TRBV19 | ASNPYSGTPQETQY
TRBJ2-4 | TRBV9 | ASSRGGSLESQNIQY
TRBJ1-2 | TRBV29-1 | SVEAGAT
TRBJ1-5 | TRBV6-5 | ASSYSMRLGQPQH
TRBJ1-2 | TRBV4-1 | ASSQDFYGYT
TRBJ1-2 | TRBV4-1 | ASSQPGQLIYGYT
TRBJ2-7 | TRBV13 | ASSLVVAGSSGSYEQY
TRBJ2-3 | TRBV7-9 | ASSSSTLSSTDTQY
TRBJ1-1 | TRBV19 | ASSNPTTEAF
TRBJ1-2 | TRBV20-1 | SARGHYGYT
TRBJ2-1 | TRBV7-2 | ASSLALAGGEVSYNEQF
TRBJ1-2 | TRBV6-1 | ASSDPDRVHGYT
TRBJ2-1 | TRBV6-1 | ASSDRAGGPKPEQF
TRBJ1-4 | TRBV4-1 | ASSLEWDLGGEKLF
TRBJ2-7 | TRBV11-1 | ASSYYRDEGYEQY
TRBJ2-1 | TRBV12-3/TRBV12-4 | ASSFDVNNEQF
TRBJ1-1 | TRBV6-1 | ASSEAGQAYRAF
TRBJ1-1 | TRBV12-3/TRBV12-4 | ASSLGTGPTEAF
TRBJ2-1 | TRBV27 | ASNLGLASYNEQF
TRBJ2-5 | TRBV24-1 | AINPGHRETQY
TRBJ1-5 | TRBV6-1 | ASSEGVQPQH
TRBJ2-5 | TRBV14 | ASSQRGRGGETQY
TRBJ1-2 | TRBV14 | ASSQRDKYT
TRBJ2-3 | TRBV29-1 | SVGGGADTQY
TRBJ2-5 | TRBV5-1 | ASSLALAGNSGQETQY
TRBJ2-2 | TRBV2 | ASLGGSNTGELF